Presented here are 15 T cell receptor beta chains from one specimen sequenced in a study of T-cell memory formation after mild COVID-19. TCRdb reanalysed the 5' RACE reads using MiXCR and keeps one entry per CDR3 protein. The profile shows about 430,000 distinct CDR3 sequences, approximately 24% of them singletons. The sample taken for sequencing was PBMCs or a T cell subset sorted from them (not recorded which). The source of these receptors is an adult woman who had mild COVID-19 (a few samples of this study predate the infection). Cell type and time point are not known.

This clonotype was recorded a few times. V gene TRBV27 combines with J gene TRBJ2-7, with D possibly TRBD1 on 6 matching bases. CDR1 and CDR2 (germline): MNHEY, SMNVEV (reference sequence). The CDR3 consists of 16 residues. V lost 3 bases to trimming and J lost 4 bases, with 19 bases between them. The CDR3 coding sequence is TGTGCCAGCAGTTTTGTCTCCGGGACATCAGTTTACGAGCAGTACTTC. Its translation: CASSFVSGTSVYEQYF.

This clonotype was observed a handful of times. The rearrangement uses TRBV6-1 and TRBJ2-2; weak D call: TRBD1 (5 bases). CDR3 length: 14 residues. Germline CDR1 reads MNHNS; CDR2 reads SASEGT. V was clipped by 3 bases and J by 6 bases, with 11 bases between them. The CDR3 DNA reads TGTGCCAGCAGTGATCGGACATGGGCCGGGGAGCTGTTTTTT. Translating it yields CASSDRTWAGELFF.

The chain links TRBV20-1 to TRBJ1-1; 8 nucleotides align to TRBD1. The CDR3 sequence is 13 residues long. CDR1 DFQATT and CDR2 SNEGSKA come from the germline V gene (reference sequence). V lost 3 bases to trimming and J lost 4 bases; unmatched junction nucleotides: 4. The CDR3: CSASGDRITEAFF. The CDR3 coding sequence is TGCAGTGCTAGTGGGGACAGGATCACTGAAGCTTTCTTT.

J is TRBJ1-3 and V is TRBV20-1; 8 bases line up with TRBD1. The germline V gene encodes CDR1 DFQATT and CDR2 SNEGSKA (reference sequence). This CDR3 is 15 amino acids long. After removal of 2 bases from V and 2 bases from J, the junction contained 5 bases not matched to a gene. The CDR3 DNA is TGCAGTGCTAGACAGGGGGCCTCAACTGGAAACACCATATATTTT. Amino acid sequence: CSARQGASTGNTIYF.

V is TRBV7-9 and J is TRBJ1-1; 7 positions match TRBD1. Germline trimming cut 10 bases from V and 3 bases from J; bases unmatched to any gene: 8. This CDR3 is 13 amino acids long. Germline V gene data show CDR1 as SEHNR and CDR2 as FQNEAQ (reference sequence). CDR3 nucleotide sequence: TGTGCCACCAAGGGGGGACAGCACACTGAAGCTTTCTTT. It specifies CATKGGQHTEAFF.

V usage is TRBV4-3 and J usage is TRBJ1-1, with 7 bases aligning to TRBD1. The trim removed 4 bases at V and 1 base at J, leaving 18 bases unmatched. Looked up from germline, CDR1 is LGHNA and CDR2 is YSLEER. The CDR3 runs 19 residues. DNA for the CDR3: TGCGCCAGCAGCCCTAACGCCGACAGGGAAATACCTAGGAACACTGAAGCTTTCTTT. Translated, it gives CASSPNADREIPRNTEAFF.

This clonotype has more than one count but fewer than ten. Written as DNA, the CDR3 is TGCAGCGGGTCACTAGCGGGTCCCGGGGGTGAGCAGTTCTTC. This translates into CSGSLAGPGGEQFF. The chain has TRBV29-1 and TRBJ2-1; 9 positions agree with TRBD2. Germline loops: CDR1 SQVTM, CDR2 ANQGSEA. CDR3 length: 14 amino acids. With V trimmed by 7 bases and J by 9 bases, 13 bases remained unmatched.

This clonotype showed up just a few times. This chain uses TRBV7-3 with TRBJ2-1; 7 bases are a match to TRBD2. V lost 5 bases, J lost 8 bases, and 6 bases stayed unmatched. This CDR3 spans 13 amino acids. Germline CDR1 is SGHTA and CDR2 is FQGTGA. The DNA for the CDR3 is TGTGCCAGCAGCCCTGGGGGGGAGCATGAGCAGTTCTTC. It translates to CASSPGGEHEQFF.

As DNA, the CDR3 is TGTGCCAGCAGCGCACGAGAGCTCACAGATACGCAGTATTTT. It codes for CASSARELTDTQYF. The V gene is TRBV7-9, the J gene TRBJ2-3, with D hard to call. The ends were cut back, 5 bases at V and 2 bases at J, with 11 bases in the middle. CDR3 length: 14 amino acids. Germline V CDR1 and CDR2: SEHNR, FQNEAQ (reference sequence).

The CDR3 loop is CASSGMGQGANGYTF. The CDR3 DNA is TGTGCCAGCAGTGGAATGGGACAGGGGGCAAATGGCTACACCTTC. V usage is TRBV2 and J usage is TRBJ1-2; 12 positions match TRBD1. V dropped 4 bases and J dropped 6; count of bases not matched to a gene: 6. The CDR3 totals 15 residues. Germline CDR1 is SNHLY and CDR2 is FYNNEI.

The gene calls are TRBV27 and TRBJ2-2; 9 bases are shared with TRBD1. CDR3 length: 17 amino acids. CDR1 MNHEY and CDR2 SMNVEV come from the germline V gene (reference sequence). Losses at the gene ends were 5 bases for V and 1 base for J; bases not matched to a gene: 8. CDR3 in DNA: TGTGCCAGCAGTCCCTTCCTGGGACAGGGGAACACCGGGGAGCTGTTTTTT. It encodes CASSPFLGQGNTGELFF.

The genes are TRBV7-9 and TRBJ1-2, with TRBD1 identical over 7 bases. The CDR3 is 13 residues long. V shed 6 bases, J shed 6 bases, and the junction held 7 bases outside the gene matches. The V gene's germline CDR1 is SEHNR and CDR2 FQNEAQ (reference sequence). The CDR3 region has the DNA TGTGCCAGCAGGTCGACAGGGACTCATGGCTACACCTTC. Translating it yields CASRSTGTHGYTF. Variable domain in full (rest from reference TRBV7-9 and TRBJ1-2): DTGVSQNPRHKITKRGQNVTFRCDPISEHNRLYWYRQTLGQGPEFLTYFQNEAQLEKSRLLSDRFSAERPKGSFSTLEIQRTEQGDSAMYLCASRSTGTHGYTFGSGTRLTVV.

The chain couples TRBV3-1 to TRBJ1-1; D unresolved. With 0 bases removed from V and 5 bases from J, the gap between germline ends came to 13 bases. CDR1 and CDR2 from the germline V gene are LGHDT and YNNKEL (reference sequence). The CDR3 spans 15 residues. CDR3 in amino acids: CASSQEDKAFTEAFF. The CDR3 coding sequence is TGTGCCAGCAGCCAAGAAGATAAGGCCTTTACTGAAGCTTTCTTT. Drawing the rest from reference TRBV3-1 and TRBJ1-1, the complete variable domain is DTAVSQTPKYLVTQMGNDKSIKCEQNLGHDTMYWYKQDSKKFLKIMFSYNNKELIINETVPNRFSPKSPDKAHLNLHINSLELGDSAVYFCASSQEDKAFTEAFFGQGTRLTVV.

The V and J genes are TRBV4-2 and TRBJ1-6; D gene uncertain. Germline V lookup: CDR1 LGHNA, CDR2 YNFKEQ. The CDR3 is made up of 16 amino acids. With 0 bases removed from V and 7 bases from J, the gap between germline ends came to 13 bases. CDR3 coding DNA: TGTGCCAGCAGCCAAGATAGACCTCCAAAGAATTCACCCCTCCACTTT. It is translated as CASSQDRPPKNSPLHF.

This clonotype was counted only a few times. The chain uses TRBV4-1 and TRBJ1-1; D is uncertain. Per germline, CDR1 MGHRA and CDR2 YSYEKL. Trimming pared 4 bases from V and 0 bases from J, leaving 12 bases between. CDR3 length: 15 amino acids. DNA of the CDR3: TGCGCCAGCAGCCCCCCCGACGCATTGAACACTGAAGCTTTCTTT. Translated: CASSPPDALNTEAFF.